The 18 T cell receptor beta chains below all came from one sample that was sequenced in a study of T cell changes during pregnancy in multiple sclerosis. Profiling relied on immunoSEQ multiplex PCR, and the TCRdb table lists in-frame clones only, not all of them. This sample has approximately 38,000 clones, with 92% found just once. The sequenced sample was CD8+ T cells from peripheral blood mononuclear cells, obtained in the third trimester of pregnancy. The source is a female donor with multiple sclerosis, enrolled in a pregnancy study.

There are a few counts of this clone. The chain joins TRBV7-9 to TRBJ1-2; 9 bases line up with TRBD1. J was trimmed by 3 bases and V by 5 bases; bases with no gene match: 10. The CDR3 totals 16 residues. The V gene's germline CDR1 is SEHNR and CDR2 FQNEAQ (reference sequence). In DNA form, the CDR3 reads TGTGCCAGCAGCCACCGGGACAGGGAAGTCTACTATGGCTACACCTTC. It is translated as CASSHRDREVYYGYTF.

This chain links TRBV7-9 with TRBJ1-2; 10 nucleotides line up with TRBD1. CDR1 SEHNR and CDR2 FQNEAQ come from the germline V gene (reference sequence). The CDR3 is 16 amino acids. V was clipped by 5 bases and J by 5 bases; unmatched bases: 11. This CDR3 is CASSTGTGALWYGYTF. The CDR3, as DNA: TGTGCCAGCAGCACCGGGACAGGGGCACTTTGGTATGGCTACACCTTC.

The CDR3 nucleotides read TGTGCCAGCAACCCTGTAGCGGGAACCACAGATACGCAGTATTTT. The encoded protein is CASNPVAGTTDTQYF. This chain uses TRBV7-2 with TRBJ2-3; 8 nucleotides line up with TRBD2. This CDR3 has 15 amino acids. Germline V CDR1 and CDR2: SGHTA, FQGNSA. J gave up 2 bases and V 7 bases, and 8 bases lay outside the gene matches. The variable domain in full, completed from reference TRBV7-2 and TRBJ2-3, reads GAGVSQSPSNKVTEKGKDVELRCDPISGHTALYWYRQSLGQGLEFLIYFQGNSAPDKSGLPSDRFSAERTGGSVSTLTIQRTQQEDSAVYLCASNPVAGTTDTQYFGPGTRLTVL.

The genes are TRBV15 and TRBJ2-7; 11 positions agree with TRBD2. The CDR3 length is 14 residues. The V segment lost 2 bases and the J segment 5 bases; nucleotides outside the gene matches: 2. CDR1 is LNHNV and CDR2 is YYDKDF in the germline V gene (reference sequence). CDR3 amino acids: CATSRILAGDEQYF. The CDR3 coding sequence is TGTGCCACCAGCAGAATACTAGCGGGAGACGAGCAGTACTTC.

DNA for the CDR3: TGTGCCAGCAGTTTAAAGCGGGGGAACACTGAAGCTTTCTTT. It yields the protein CASSLKRGNTEAFF. The rearrangement uses TRBV28 and TRBJ1-1; D remains ambiguous. The CDR3 runs to 14 residues. The germline V gene has CDR1 MDHEN and CDR2 SYDVKM. V was cut by 2 bases and J by 1 base, with 8 bases left in between.

CDR3 protein: CASSPLDRGWALCNEQFF. CDR3 in DNA: TGCGCCAGCAGTCCACTTGACAGGGGATGGGCTTTGTGCAATGAGCAGTTCTTC. The chain is built from TRBV23-1 and TRBJ2-1; the match to TRBD1 covers 8 bases. TRBV23-1 is an ORF, and what it does is uncertain. V lost 4 bases to trimming and J lost 6 bases; unmatched junction nucleotides: 17. The CDR3 covers 18 residues.

This clone was observed a single time. This rearrangement joins TRBV5-4 to TRBJ2-7, with 10 bases identical to TRBD2. Unmatched junction bases numbered 6, after V lost 3 bases and J lost 6 bases. The CDR3 has 14 amino acids. Germline V CDR1 and CDR2: SGHNT, YYREEE (reference sequence). The CDR3 reads CASSSSGSWSEQYF. DNA of the CDR3: TGTGCCAGCAGCTCTAGCGGGAGTTGGAGCGAGCAGTACTTC. The complete variable domain, with remaining parts taken from reference TRBV5-4 and TRBJ2-7, reads ETGVTQSPTHLIKTRGQQVTLRCSSQSGHNTVSWYQQALGQGPQFIFQYYREEENGRGNFPPRFSGLQFPNYSSELNVNALELDDSALYLCASSSSGSWSEQYFGPGTRLTVT.

In nucleotides, the CDR3 is TGTGCCATCAGTGCCAAGGGGGCTGACTCCTACAATGAGCAGTTCTTC. Translation gives CAISAKGADSYNEQFF. The genes are TRBV10-3 and TRBJ2-1; 7 bases align to TRBD1. The junction had 6 bases not matched to a gene; V was cut back by 4 bases and J by 0 bases. The CDR3 totals 16 residues. The germline V gene has CDR1 ENHRY and CDR2 SYGVKD.

This chain joins TRBV4-2 and TRBJ2-1; D may be TRBD2 (6 bases). The CDR3 extends over 16 amino acids. Trimming took off 0 bases at V and 8 bases at J, with 17 bases between the two ends. Per the germline V gene, CDR1 is LGHNA and CDR2 is YNFKEQ. The CDR3 protein is CASSQDGRETADEQFF. The CDR3 nucleotides are TGTGCCAGCAGCCAAGATGGCCGGGAGACGGCTGATGAGCAGTTCTTC.

V gene TRBV6-1 combines with J gene TRBJ2-1; TRBD2 agrees at 10 bases. V was pared by 3 bases and J by 0 bases, with 8 bases of the junction left unmatched. Germline loops: CDR1 MNHNS, CDR2 SASEGT. This CDR3 spans 18 amino acids. CDR3 bases: TGTGCCAGCAGTGATTGGACTAGCGGCCTGAGCTCCTACAATGAGCAGTTCTTC. Its translation: CASSDWTSGLSSYNEQFF.

Details on this clone: Sequence at one end of the junction differs from germline and may be a read error. The V and J genes are TRBV7-9 and TRBJ2-3, with 8 bases aligning to TRBD1. The CDR3 totals 16 residues. From germline, CDR1 is SEHNR and CDR2 FQNEAQ (reference sequence). CDR3 in amino acids: CASSLAGTGLWDTQYF. CDR3 in DNA: TGTGCCAGCAGCCTAGCCGGGACAGGCCTATGGGATACGCAGTATTTT.

The V and J genes are TRBV29-1 and TRBJ2-5; D possibly corresponds to TRBD1 (6 bases). V was pared by 7 bases and J by 5 bases, with 23 bases between. The CDR3 totals 15 residues. Germline CDR1 reads SQVTM; CDR2 reads ANQGSEA. CDR3 sequence (DNA): TGCAGCGGCTCCGGGACAACCAACCGATGGGAGACCCAGTACTTC. It specifies CSGSGTTNRWETQYF.

The chain joins TRBV6-5 to TRBJ2-1; D may be TRBD1 (6 bases). V gave up 6 bases and J gave up 8 bases, with 20 bases separating them. The CDR3 is made up of 15 amino acids. Germline assignment: CDR1 MNHEY and CDR2 SVGAGI. The CDR3 DNA is TGTGCCAGCAGAAGTTCAACAGGGATCTTATATGAGCAGTTCTTC. This translates into CASRSSTGILYEQFF.

The gene calls are TRBV6-1 and TRBJ2-7; 10 nucleotides match TRBD2. Unmatched junction bases numbered 8, after V lost 7 bases and J lost 2 bases. CDR1 and CDR2 (germline): MNHNS, SASEGT. The CDR3 is 15 amino acids. CDR3 residues: CASTEAGGWAYEQYF. CDR3 nucleotides: TGTGCCAGCACCGAAGCGGGAGGGTGGGCCTACGAGCAGTACTTC.

The chain has TRBV7-9 and TRBJ2-5; D gene ambiguous. In germline, CDR1 is SEHNR, CDR2 FQNEAQ (reference sequence). Between the trimmed V and J ends, which lost 6 bases and 3 bases, there was a span of 26 bases. The CDR3 consists of 18 residues. The CDR3 DNA is TGTGCCAGCAGTATTCCCCCGGCGACCCGGGTCTTTGAAGAGACCCAGTACTTC. Translation: CASSIPPATRVFEETQYF. Based on the CDR3 plus reference TRBV7-9 and TRBJ2-5, the full variable domain is DTGVSQNPRHKITKRGQNVTFRCDPISEHNRLYWYRQTLGQGPEFLTYFQNEAQLEKSRLLSDRFSAERPKGSFSTLEIQRTEQGDSAMYLCASSIPPATRVFEETQYFGPGTRLLVL.

The chain joins TRBV27 to TRBJ1-1, with D possibly TRBD1 on 6 matching bases. This CDR3 is 15 amino acids long. V lost 5 bases, J lost 2 bases, and 15 bases lay in between. The germline CDR1 and CDR2 sequences are MNHEY and SMNVEV (reference sequence). CDR3 amino acids: CASSPRAGENTEAFF. The CDR3 region has the DNA TGTGCCAGCAGTCCCCGAGCAGGGGAAAACACTGAAGCTTTCTTT.

The CDR3 nucleotides are TGTGCCAGCAGCTTAGTAGGACAGGCCCCCACAGATACGCAGTATTTT. Amino acid sequence: CASSLVGQAPTDTQYF. This sequence joins TRBV7-6 and TRBJ2-3; 7 nucleotides agree with TRBD1. Germline loops: CDR1 SGHVS, CDR2 FNYEAQ. This CDR3 has 16 residues. The junction had 6 bases not matched to a gene; V was cut back by 1 base and J by 2 bases.

J is TRBJ2-7 and V is TRBV7-6, with 7 bases fitting TRBD2. CDR3 size: 16 residues. Per germline, CDR1 SGHVS and CDR2 FNYEAQ. After removal of 5 bases from V and 2 bases from J, the junction contained 12 bases not matched to a gene. The CDR3 DNA sequence: TGTGCCAGCAGCCCTGCTAGCGGCACGAAGGCCTACGAGCAGTACTTC. This translates into CASSPASGTKAYEQYF. Full variable domain (missing parts from reference TRBV7-6 and TRBJ2-7): GAGVSQSPRYKVTKRGQDVALRCDPISGHVSLYWYRQALGQGPEFLTYFNYEAQQDKSGLPNDRFSAERPEGSISTLTIQRTEQRDSAMYRCASSPASGTKAYEQYFGPGTRLTVT.